Listed here are 22 T cell receptor beta chains from one sample, sequenced in a study of vaccination and CD4 T cells after COVID-19. Treatment of the sample: approximately 9-day PBMC culture with coronavirus spike peptide pools or control peptides (ViraFEST assay). At the Johns Hopkins FTIC core, DNA taken from cultured CD4+ T cells was sequenced by way of the Oncomine TCR Beta short-read assay. TCRdb reprocessed the PCR reads via MiXCR and lists one record per CDR3 protein. The table shows about 12,000 distinct CDR3 sequences, with 75% to 80% occurring only once. Their antigens remain unidentified. Material: CD4+ T cells from blood, cultured in vitro. The origin of the receptors is a human donor who had recovered from COVID-19.

The chain recombines TRBV6-4 with TRBJ1-2; 7 nucleotides agree with TRBD1. There are 14 residues in the CDR3. Germline trimming cut 6 bases from V and 3 bases from J; bases unmatched to any gene: 7. Germline CDR1 reads MRHNA; CDR2 reads SNTAGT. For the CDR3, the DNA is TGTGCCAGCAGAAACCGGACAGGCGACTATGGCTACACCTTC. Translating gives CASRNRTGDYGYTF.

The rearrangement joins TRBV7-9 to TRBJ2-7; D unclear. Per the germline V gene, CDR1 is SEHNR and CDR2 is FQNEAQ (reference sequence). The CDR3 totals 15 residues. Trimming shortened V by 4 bases and J by 5 bases, and 18 bases separated the two germline ends. The CDR3 protein is CASSSWSVDGNEQYF. CDR3 DNA sequence: TGTGCCAGCAGCTCGTGGTCTGTGGATGGGAACGAGCAGTACTTC.

The chain joins TRBV7-6 to TRBJ2-4, with no clear D. V lost 5 bases and J lost 8, with 13 bases in between. Germline V CDR1 and CDR2: SGHVS, FNYEAQ. CDR3 size: 13 residues. The CDR3 DNA reads TGTGCCAGCAGCCTAGGGATGGTAGACATTCAGTACTTC. This sequence encodes CASSLGMVDIQYF.

The chain employs TRBV19 and TRBJ2-2, with 7 positions matching TRBD1. Trimming at V came to 0 bases and at J to 6 bases, leaving 4 bases not matched to a gene. Germline lookup yields CDR1 LNHDA and CDR2 SQIVND (reference sequence). CDR3 length: 15 amino acids. The CDR3: CASSIEGQIAGELFF. The CDR3 DNA sequence: TGTGCCAGTAGTATAGAGGGACAGATCGCCGGGGAGCTGTTTTTT. Supplemented by reference TRBV19 and TRBJ2-2, the full variable domain reads DGGITQSPKYLFRKEGQNVTLSCEQNLNHDAMYWYRQDPGQGLRLIYYSQIVNDFQKGDIAEGYSVSREKKESFPLTVTSAQKNPTAFYLCASSIEGQIAGELFFGEGSRLTVL.

The chain is built from TRBV11-2 and TRBJ1-2, with D uncertain. Germline lookup yields CDR1 SGHAT and CDR2 FQNNGV. V lost 5 bases, J lost 4 bases, and 11 bases lay in between. The CDR3 has 13 residues. The CDR3, as DNA: TGTGCCAGCAGCCCCGGGGAGATCTATGGCTACACCTTC. This encodes CASSPGEIYGYTF.

The gene calls are TRBV5-6 and TRBJ2-2, with D perhaps matching TRBD1 (5 bases). Trimming took 0 bases from V and 3 from J, leaving 6 bases between them. There are 14 residues in the CDR3. Germline V gene sequence: CDR1 SGHDT, CDR2 YYEEEE. CDR3 DNA: TGTGCCAGCAGCTTGGAAGGGGACACCGGGGAGCTGTTTTTT. It translates to CASSLEGDTGELFF.

The chain employs TRBV7-3 and TRBJ2-4; no definite D call. The CDR3 length is 17 residues. Germline assignment: CDR1 SGHTA and CDR2 FQGTGA. Trimming shortened V by 2 bases and J by 0 bases, and 14 bases separated the two germline ends. In DNA form, the CDR3 reads TGTGCCAGCAGCTTACGGCGGACGAAACTAGCCAAAAACATTCAGTACTTC. As protein: CASSLRRTKLAKNIQYF.

The chain is built from TRBV6-5 and TRBJ2-7; D not resolved. The CDR3 has 11 amino acids. Germline-derived CDR1 and CDR2 are MNHEY and SVGAGI. Trimming stripped 4 bases from V and 3 bases from J, with 4 bases between. CDR3 region: CASSSVYEQYF. The CDR3 coding sequence is TGTGCCAGCAGTTCGGTCTACGAGCAGTACTTC.

The chain is built from TRBV20-1 and TRBJ2-5; D unclear. The CDR3 has 11 residues. The germline V gene encodes CDR1 DFQATT and CDR2 SNEGSKA (reference sequence). V was shortened by 5 bases and J by 4 bases, with 8 bases between the two germline ends. This CDR3 reads CSASLGETQYF. The CDR3 DNA reads as TGCAGTGCTTCCCTCGGAGAGACCCAGTACTTC.

V is TRBV28 and J is TRBJ1-5; TRBD1 is a possible D gene (6 bases). Trimming cost V 5 bases and J 12 bases, with 17 bases left between them. The CDR3 length is 13 residues. CDR1 MDHEN and CDR2 SYDVKM come from the germline V gene. CDR3 sequence: CASSQISGGRQHF. The CDR3 nucleotides are TGTGCCAGCAGTCAAATCTCGGGGGGGCGCCAGCATTTT.

The CDR3 nucleotides are TGTGCCAGCAGCCTAAACAGGGTCTTGGACACTGAAGCTTTCTTT. It yields the protein CASSLNRVLDTEAFF. The rearrangement uses TRBV12-3 or TRBV12-4 and TRBJ1-1; a possible D gene is TRBD1 (6 bases). The CDR3 covers 15 residues. V lost 6 bases and J lost 3, with 17 bases in between.

This clonotype is deemed large. The CDR3 DNA follows: TGCAGTGCTAGAGACCCTCTCGATTTGGAAGCTTTCTTT. This gives the protein CSARDPLDLEAFF. The chain couples TRBV20-1 to TRBJ1-1; the D is unclear. V was pared by 0 bases and J by 8 bases, with 13 bases between. Germline V CDR1 and CDR2: DFQATT, SNEGSKA (reference sequence). The CDR3 has 13 residues.

The chain has TRBV27 and TRBJ2-7; 8 bases are a match to TRBD2. V gave up 5 bases and J gave up 7 bases; unmatched junction bases: 10. This CDR3 comprises 14 residues. The germline V gene has CDR1 MNHEY and CDR2 SMNVEV (reference sequence). The CDR3 nucleotides read TGTGCCAGCAGTGCCAGCTTCGGCGGGGGGGAGCAGTACTTC. Its protein product is CASSASFGGGEQYF.

V gene TRBV25-1 combines with J gene TRBJ1-2; D is perhaps TRBD1 (5 bases). CDR1 is MGHDK and CDR2 is SYGVNS in the germline V gene. Trimming removed 1 base from V and 3 bases from J, with 18 bases in between. The CDR3 loop spans 17 amino acids. For the CDR3, the DNA is TGTGCCAGCAGTGAATCCCCCGGGGTCGGAGGGGACTATGGCTACACCTTC. The encoded protein is CASSESPGVGGDYGYTF.

This chain connects TRBV6-5 to TRBJ1-6; no clear D gene. This CDR3 has 14 residues. Germline CDR1 is MNHEY and CDR2 is SVGAGI. With 2 bases removed from V and 7 bases from J, the gap between germline ends came to 9 bases. The CDR3: CASSYPLQNSPLHF. CDR3 sequence (DNA): TGTGCCAGCAGTTACCCTTTACAGAATTCACCCCTCCACTTT.

This clonotype is a singleton in its sample. This chain joins TRBV10-3 and TRBJ1-4, with 10 bases matching TRBD1. Germline CDR1 and CDR2: ENHRY and SYGVKD. The CDR3 sequence is 16 residues long. Unmatched junction bases numbered 5, after V lost 4 bases and J lost 3 bases. The CDR3 reads CAISAGTGAPNEKLFF. The DNA of the CDR3 is TGTGCCATCAGTGCTGGGACAGGGGCCCCTAATGAAAAACTGTTTTTT.

The chain uses TRBV15 and TRBJ2-7; D possibly corresponds to TRBD2 (6 bases). Trimming took 2 bases from V and 0 from J, leaving 14 bases between them. Germline V lookup: CDR1 LNHNV, CDR2 YYDKDF (reference sequence). CDR3 length equals 16 residues. CDR3 DNA: TGTGCCACCAGCAGACCCTCGGCCGGGGGCTCCTACGAGCAGTACTTC. Translation gives CATSRPSAGGSYEQYF.

The CDR3 nucleotides read TGTGCCACCAGTCAGGGGAACCAGCCCCAGCATTTT. Translated, it gives CATSQGNQPQHF. The J gene is TRBJ1-5, the V gene TRBV24-1; a weak D match, TRBD1 (6 bases). The CDR3 is made up of 12 amino acids. The V end lost 6 bases, the J end lost 7 bases, and 9 bases lay between the germline ends. From germline, CDR1 is KGHDR and CDR2 SFDVKD.

The V gene is TRBV7-2, the J gene TRBJ2-7; no clear D. The germline V and J ends were trimmed by 1 base and 4 bases, with 5 bases remaining between them. This CDR3 contains 12 residues. Looked up from germline, CDR1 is SGHTA and CDR2 is FQGNSA. The CDR3: CASSLDWYEQYF. The CDR3 DNA sequence: TGTGCCAGCAGCTTAGACTGGTACGAGCAGTACTTC.

The chain has TRBV20-1 and TRBJ2-7; D gene uncertain. CDR3 size: 11 residues. The germline CDR1 and CDR2 sequences are DFQATT and SNEGSKA (reference sequence). The V end was cut by 0 bases, the J end by 4 bases, with 4 bases between. This chain's CDR3 is CSARDNYEQYF. CDR3 bases: TGCAGTGCTAGAGACAATTACGAGCAGTACTTC.

The chain couples TRBV28 to TRBJ1-2, with no clear D. Germline V CDR1 and CDR2: MDHEN, SYDVKM. Trimming left V 1 base short and J 8 bases short, with 8 bases between. This CDR3 region has 12 residues. The CDR3 sequence: CASSLFFYGYTF. CDR3 nucleotide sequence: TGTGCCAGCAGTTTATTCTTTTACGGCTACACCTTC.

V is TRBV7-2 and J is TRBJ1-5; 9 bases align to TRBD1. The CDR3 runs to 15 residues. The V segment lost 5 bases and the J segment 3 bases; nucleotides outside the gene matches: 5. Germline CDR1 reads SGHTA; CDR2 reads FQGNSA. CDR3 sequence (DNA): TGTGCCAGCAGCACGGGACAGGGAAACAATCAGCCCCAGCATTTT. This encodes CASSTGQGNNQPQHF.